This TCR beta chain appears in the sequencing data of a study of spatial heterogeneity in lung cancer. At the level of the study: More than eight raw reads, on average, carried each unique TCR and UMI combination.

For this clonotype: Its matching antigen is unknown. This beta chain is an off-target read within a library intended for alpha chains, so its frequency means little.

TCRdb reprocessed the 5' RACE reads via MiXCR and lists one record per CDR3 protein. This sample has several thousand distinct CDR3 sequences, with 4% to 6% found just once. Time point in this sample: sample taken at primary tumor resection. The CDR3 has 15 residues. Germline V gene sequence: CDR1 SNHLY, CDR2 FYNNEI. V lost 8 bases and J lost 4, with 18 bases in between. General study findings and limits: Tumor mutation counts were tracked by expanded intratumoral alpha and beta TCR counts.

The clonotype originates from a male donor with early-stage non-small cell lung cancer. The chain is built from TRBV2 and TRBJ2-1; the D gene could be TRBD1 or TRBD2 (6 bases each). Sequencing used lung tumor tissue, obtained at surgery. The DNA for the CDR3 is TGTGCCAGCGCCCGGGGGCGCGGACCATACAATGAGCAGTTCTTC. The encoded protein is CASARGRGPYNEQFF.